This is a list of T cell receptor beta chains from one sample in a study of response to subunit inactivated influenza vaccine. TCRdb itself ran the RT-PCR reads through MiXCR, one entry per CDR3 protein. The data show roughly 790,000 distinct CDR3 sequences, around 20% seen once. Material: PBMCs from blood, obtained roughly 5 days after vaccination. The receptors shown here come from a man between 45 and 60 years old who received an inactivated influenza vaccine. Both conserved end residues are part of each CDR3.

V gene	J gene	CDR3 protein
TRBV4-3	TRBJ1-1	CASTESLGQNTEAFF
TRBV6-2/TRBV6-3	TRBJ1-1	CASSPRTLDRLNTEAFF
TRBV20-1	TRBJ2-3	CSARGPTGRESLTQYF
TRBV5-1	TRBJ2-6	CASSSQVSSGANVLTF
TRBV7-8	TRBJ2-2	CASSLDLRQTNTGELFF
TRBV6-4	TRBJ1-1	CASSATGAEEAFF
TRBV7-9	TRBJ2-5	CASSFVGGPAQETQYF
TRBV5-1	TRBJ1-1	CASSVSSGSTEAFF
TRBV20-1	TRBJ2-7	CSARRDRGSEQYF
TRBV6-4	TRBJ1-5	CASSDGQGNQPQHF
TRBV5-1	TRBJ2-7	CASSWDRGNEQYF
TRBV6-4	TRBJ2-1	CASSEVTSGTYYNEQFF
TRBV30	TRBJ1-1	CAWGELNTEAFF
TRBV27	TRBJ1-2	CATKTKRTLYGYTF